This T cell receptor (beta chain) appears in the sequencing data of a study of cytomegalovirus exposure and HLA in healthy donors. With respect to this clone: As yet, its antigen is unknown.

PCR primers comprised 60 Vbeta and 13 Jbeta primers. The repertoire was sequenced with immunoSEQ multiplex PCR; TCRdb's copy has only in-frame clones and lacks some. Its listing shows about 190,000 clones. V was pared by 10 bases and J by 8 bases, with 13 bases of the junction left unmatched. The germline V gene encodes CDR1 ENHRY and CDR2 SYGVKD. This CDR3 has 13 residues. Study-wide findings and caveats: Both high specificity and high sensitivity reportedly marked the classifier's diagnosis of cytomegalovirus status.

V is TRBV10-3 and J is TRBJ1-2, with TRBD1 matching over 7 bases. Material for sequencing was PBMCs. This sequence originates from a woman between 25 and 40 years old in good health and CMV-seropositive. The CDR3 spells CATEEYRGGGYTF. The CDR3 DNA follows: TGTGCCACGGAGGAATACAGGGGAGGCGGCTACACCTTC.